This TCR beta chain originates from a study of blood T cells in healthy people across ages. Each sample yielded at least 6 micrograms of PBMC total RNA. A sample-barcoded 5' primer and a J-beta primer mix were used in a second PCR of about 7 to 12 cycles. A template-switch adaptor that had 12 random nucleotides put a tag on each cDNA molecule. TCRdb redid the calling of the 5' RACE reads with MiXCR, one entry per CDR3 protein. The sample holds roughly 800,000 distinct CDR3 sequences, roughly 64% seen once. Study-level results: More naive CD4+ cells and higher diversity were found in long-lived than in aged donors.

As concerns this clonotype: Its antigen is not known.

Germline V lookup: CDR1 PRHDT, CDR2 FYEKMQ (reference sequence). The CDR3 loop spans 15 amino acids. V gave up 4 bases and J gave up 2 bases, with 14 bases separating them. The chain combines TRBV13 with TRBJ2-5; D is undetermined. The TCR originated in a man in his thirties or forties in good health. The sequencing sample was made of blood. This CDR3 reads CASSYSPARQETQYF. DNA for the CDR3: TGTGCCAGCAGCTACTCGCCAGCAAGGCAAGAGACCCAGTACTTC.